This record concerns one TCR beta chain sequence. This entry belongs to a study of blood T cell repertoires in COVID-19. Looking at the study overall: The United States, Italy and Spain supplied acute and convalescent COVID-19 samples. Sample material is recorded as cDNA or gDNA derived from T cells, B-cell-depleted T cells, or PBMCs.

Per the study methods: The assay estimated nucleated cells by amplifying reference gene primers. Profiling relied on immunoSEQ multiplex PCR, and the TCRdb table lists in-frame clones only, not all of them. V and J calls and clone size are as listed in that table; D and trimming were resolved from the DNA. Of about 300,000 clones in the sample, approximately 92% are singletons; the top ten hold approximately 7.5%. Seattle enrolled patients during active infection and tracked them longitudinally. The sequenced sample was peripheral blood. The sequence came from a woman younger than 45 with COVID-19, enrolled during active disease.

The CDR3 protein is CASSATLAGDYEQYF. In nucleotides, the CDR3 is TGTGCCAGCAGTGCCACACTAGCGGGGGACTACGAGCAGTACTTC. This sequence joins TRBV6-2 or TRBV6-3 and TRBJ2-7, with 11 bases identical to TRBD2. Germline V CDR1 and CDR2: MNHEY, SVGEGT. V lost 5 bases and J lost 3; bases outside the gene matches: 6. The CDR3 is made up of 15 amino acids.